A single sample is the source of the 7 T cell receptor beta chains below, sequenced in a study of Graves' ophthalmopathy and Graves' hyperthyroidism. Amplification of the TCR beta CDR3 regions used RNA transcripts (as template). HTBI-primed RT-PCR formed the first round, and a multiplex PCR formed the second. TCRdb re-analysed the multiplex PCR reads in MiXCR, keeping a single row per CDR3 protein. The data show more than 1,000,000 distinct CDR3 sequences, 35% to 40% seen once. Sequenced input: peripheral blood or thyroid tissue (not recorded which). Receptors were obtained from an adult man with Graves' hyperthyroidism.

This clonotype is a singleton in its sample. The J gene is TRBJ2-5, the V gene TRBV29-1, with no clear D. Between the trimmed V and J ends, which lost 7 bases and 5 bases, there was a span of 14 bases. The germline V gene encodes CDR1 SQVTM and CDR2 ANQGSEA. This CDR3 region has 12 residues. The CDR3 region has the DNA TGCAGCGCCATCATACTTACGGAGACCCAGTACTTC. It codes for CSAIILTETQYF.

Many counts were recorded for this clonotype. The chain joins TRBV5-1 to TRBJ1-1; D possibly corresponds to TRBD1 (6 bases). The CDR3 covers 13 residues. The V and J ends lost 4 bases and 6 bases respectively, with 13 bases between them. CDR1 is SGHRS, CDR2 YFSETQ, per germline. The CDR3 here is CASSATGRAEAFF. Written as DNA, the CDR3 is TGCGCCAGCAGCGCAACAGGGAGGGCTGAAGCTTTCTTT.

The chain recombines TRBV10-2 with TRBJ2-5; 9 bases are a match to TRBD1. Germline CDR1 WSHSY, CDR2 SAAADI. The CDR3 spans 16 residues. The V segment lost 4 bases and the J segment 4 bases; nucleotides outside the gene matches: 10. The CDR3 region is CASSGPGTGLAETQYF. CDR3 coding DNA: TGCGCCAGCAGTGGCCCCGGGACAGGGTTAGCAGAGACCCAGTACTTC.

This chain uses TRBV29-1 with TRBJ2-5; D might be TRBD2 (7 bases). Germline loops: CDR1 SQVTM, CDR2 ANQGSEA. CDR3 length: 13 residues. Trimming left V 3 bases short and J 4 bases short, with 12 bases between. Written as DNA, the CDR3 is TGCAGCGTTGATCCGGGGGGCGGAGAGACCCAGTACTTC. Amino acid sequence: CSVDPGGGETQYF.

This clonotype has just a few counts. J is TRBJ2-2 and V is TRBV12-3 or TRBV12-4; D is perhaps TRBD2 (5 bases). V lost 6 bases, J lost 5 bases, and 13 bases lay in between. The CDR3 length is 14 residues. CDR3 bases: TGTGCCAGCAGCCCGGCTCCGGGGACCGGGGAGCTGTTTTTT. Translated, it gives CASSPAPGTGELFF.

This clonotype was counted once. The V gene is TRBV25-1, the J gene TRBJ1-1; a possible D gene is TRBD1 (6 bases). The CDR3 is 18 residues long. The germline CDR1 and CDR2 sequences are MGHDK and SYGVNS. V gave up 3 bases and J gave up 1 base, with 21 bases separating them. The DNA of the CDR3 is TGTGCCAGCAGTGATAGCGTTGTAATGGGGGGGCCGAACACTGAAGCTTTCTTT. Translation: CASSDSVVMGGPNTEAFF.

This clonotype has ten or more counts. The V call is TRBV19, the J call TRBJ1-4; 8 bases line up with TRBD1. J gave up 10 bases and V 5 bases, and 6 bases lay outside the gene matches. CDR3 length equals 13 residues. In germline, CDR1 is LNHDA, CDR2 SQIVND (reference sequence). The CDR3 region has the DNA TGTGCCAGTAGTCTCCCGACAGGGGCAAAACTGTTTTTT. Translating gives CASSLPTGAKLFF.